These 10 T cell receptor beta chains originate from one sample sequenced in a study of blood T cell repertoires in COVID-19. Using immunoSEQ multiplex PCR, the repertoire was profiled, and TCRdb retains in-frame clones only, with some absent. The sample holds 380,000 or so clones, 89% seen once. Material for sequencing was peripheral blood. Receptor source: a man aged 40-50 years with acute or convalescent COVID-19.

The gene calls are TRBV4-1 and TRBJ1-1, with a possible D match to TRBD1 (6 bases). CDR1 is MGHRA, CDR2 YSYEKL, per germline. The V gene lost 3 bases and the J gene lost 8 bases, with 13 bases spanning the gap. The CDR3 is 13 amino acids. The CDR3 bases are TGCGCCAGCAGCCAGGCACCTGGACAGGAAGCTTTCTTT. Its translation is CASSQAPGQEAFF.

This sequence joins TRBV6-6 and TRBJ1-4, with 9 bases lining up with TRBD1. This CDR3 contains 14 residues. V was pared by 6 bases and J by 8 bases, with 7 bases of the junction left unmatched. Germline CDR1 MNHNY, CDR2 SVGAGI (reference sequence). CDR3 nucleotide sequence: TGTGCCAGCAGCCCCACAGGGACAGGGGAAAAACTGTTTTTT. Its translation: CASSPTGTGEKLFF.

The chain uses TRBV28 and TRBJ1-1; TRBD1 matches at 8 bases. The CDR3 is 14 amino acids. The trim removed 6 bases at V and 6 bases at J, leaving 9 bases unmatched. Per the germline V gene, CDR1 is MDHEN and CDR2 is SYDVKM. Here the CDR3 DNA reads TGTGCCAGCAGGCTACAGGGGGAAGGCGCTGAAGCTTTCTTT. Encoded protein: CASRLQGEGAEAFF.

The chain is built from TRBV19 and TRBJ1-5; maybe TRBD1 (6 bases). The V end was cut by 3 bases, the J end by 9 bases, with 15 bases between. CDR3 size: 14 residues. Germline CDR1 reads LNHDA; CDR2 reads SQIVND (reference sequence). CDR3 sequence (DNA): TGTGCCAGTAGTATCGACAGGTCTTGGTGGCCCCAGCATTTT. This sequence encodes CASSIDRSWWPQHF.

This chain connects TRBV25-1 to TRBJ2-5; TRBD1 agrees at 9 bases. The CDR3 length is 15 residues. Germline CDR1 MGHDK, CDR2 SYGVNS. The ends lost 7 bases at V and 4 bases at J; junction bases unmatched: 10. The CDR3 nucleotides read TGTGCCAGCACCTCGACAGGGGGATACTCAGAGACCCAGTACTTC. Translating gives CASTSTGGYSETQYF.

This chain uses TRBV11-2 with TRBJ1-2; TRBD1 matches 7 bases. Germline V lookup: CDR1 SGHAT, CDR2 FQNNGV. The V gene end was trimmed by 5 bases and the J gene end by 5 bases; junction bases not matched to a gene: 11. The CDR3 has 15 amino acids. The chain's CDR3 is CASSPRQGRIYGYTF. For the CDR3, the DNA is TGTGCCAGCAGCCCAAGACAGGGAAGGATTTATGGCTACACCTTC.

This chain links TRBV5-1 with TRBJ2-2; a weak D match, TRBD2 (6 bases). Germline assignment: CDR1 SGHRS and CDR2 YFSETQ. The V gene lost 0 bases and the J gene lost 4 bases, with 10 bases spanning the gap. This CDR3 has 15 amino acids. Here the CDR3 DNA reads TGCGCCAGCAGCTTGGCCACCGGGAGCACCGGGGAGCTGTTTTTT. It yields the protein CASSLATGSTGELFF.

This chain connects TRBV12-3 or TRBV12-4 to TRBJ2-7; 7 nucleotides agree with TRBD1. The V gene end was trimmed by 5 bases and the J gene end by 7 bases; junction bases not matched to a gene: 5. CDR3 size: 12 residues. The CDR3 DNA is TGTGCCAGCAGTACAGGGGTGGGGGAGCAGTACTTC. Translating gives CASSTGVGEQYF.

The chain recombines TRBV28 with TRBJ1-4, with D possibly matching TRBD1 (5 bases). CDR1 is MDHEN and CDR2 is SYDVKM in the germline V gene. The CDR3 sequence is 13 residues long. The germline V and J ends were trimmed by 4 bases and 4 bases, with 7 bases remaining between them. The DNA for the CDR3 is TGTGCCAGCAGTTACAGGCATAATGAAAAACTGTTTTTT. It encodes CASSYRHNEKLFF.

CDR3 sequence (DNA): TGTGCCAGCAGATATCCCGGGACAGGGAAAGGCTACACCTTC. Translating gives CASRYPGTGKGYTF. The chain has TRBV28 and TRBJ1-2; 9 positions match TRBD1. Germline V CDR1 and CDR2: MDHEN, SYDVKM. The length of the CDR3 is 14 residues. Losses at the gene ends were 6 bases for V and 8 bases for J; bases not matched to a gene: 10.